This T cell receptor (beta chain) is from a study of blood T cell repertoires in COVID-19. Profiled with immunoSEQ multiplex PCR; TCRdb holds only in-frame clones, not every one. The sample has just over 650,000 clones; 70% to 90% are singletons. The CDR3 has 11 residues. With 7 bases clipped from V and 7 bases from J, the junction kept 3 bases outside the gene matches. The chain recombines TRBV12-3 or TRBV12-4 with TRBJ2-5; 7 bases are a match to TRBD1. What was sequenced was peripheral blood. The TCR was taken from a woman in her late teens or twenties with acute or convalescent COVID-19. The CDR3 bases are TGTGCCAGCACTCAGGGGGTGACCCAGTACTTC. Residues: CASTQGVTQYF.